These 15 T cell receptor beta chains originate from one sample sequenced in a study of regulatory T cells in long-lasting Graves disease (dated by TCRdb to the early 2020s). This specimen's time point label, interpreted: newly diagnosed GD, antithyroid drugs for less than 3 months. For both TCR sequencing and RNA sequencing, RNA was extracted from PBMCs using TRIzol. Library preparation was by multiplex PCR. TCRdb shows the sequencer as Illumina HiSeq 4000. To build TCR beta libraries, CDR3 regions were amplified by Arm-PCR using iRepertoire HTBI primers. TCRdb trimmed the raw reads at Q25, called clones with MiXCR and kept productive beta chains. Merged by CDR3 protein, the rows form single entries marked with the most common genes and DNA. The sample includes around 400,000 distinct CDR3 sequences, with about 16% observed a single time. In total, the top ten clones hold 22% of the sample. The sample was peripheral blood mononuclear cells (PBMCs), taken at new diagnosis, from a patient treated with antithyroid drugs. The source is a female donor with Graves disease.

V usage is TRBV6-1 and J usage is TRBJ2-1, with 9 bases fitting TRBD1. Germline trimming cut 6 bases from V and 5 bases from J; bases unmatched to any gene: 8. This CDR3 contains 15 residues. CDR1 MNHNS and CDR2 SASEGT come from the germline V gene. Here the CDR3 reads CASRQGASSNNEQFF. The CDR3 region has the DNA TGTGCCAGCAGACAGGGGGCGAGCTCGAACAATGAGCAGTTCTTC.

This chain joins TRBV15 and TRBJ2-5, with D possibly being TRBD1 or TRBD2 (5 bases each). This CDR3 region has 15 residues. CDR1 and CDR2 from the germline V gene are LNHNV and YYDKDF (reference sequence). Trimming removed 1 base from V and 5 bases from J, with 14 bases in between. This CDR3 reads CATSRAWGSGETQYF. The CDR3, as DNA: TGTGCCACCAGCAGAGCCTGGGGGAGTGGTGAGACCCAGTACTTC.

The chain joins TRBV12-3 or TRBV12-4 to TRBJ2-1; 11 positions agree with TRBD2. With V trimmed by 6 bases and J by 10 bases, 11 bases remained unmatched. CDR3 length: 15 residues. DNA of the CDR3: TGTGCCAGCAGCCCTCTAGCGGGGGGCCCCTACGAGCAGTTCTTC. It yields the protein CASSPLAGGPYEQFF.

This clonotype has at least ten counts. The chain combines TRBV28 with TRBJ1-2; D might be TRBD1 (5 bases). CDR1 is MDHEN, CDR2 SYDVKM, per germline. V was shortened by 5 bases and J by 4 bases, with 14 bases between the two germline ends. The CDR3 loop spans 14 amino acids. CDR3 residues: CASSQGEASYGYTF. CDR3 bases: TGTGCCAGCAGTCAAGGGGAGGCCAGCTATGGCTACACCTTC.

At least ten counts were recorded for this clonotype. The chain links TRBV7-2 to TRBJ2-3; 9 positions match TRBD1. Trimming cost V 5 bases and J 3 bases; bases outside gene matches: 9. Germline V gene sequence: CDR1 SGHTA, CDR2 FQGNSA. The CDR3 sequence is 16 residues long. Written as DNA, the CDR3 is TGTGCCAGCAGCCCCAAGGACAGGGGCGGGACAGATACGCAGTATTTT. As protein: CASSPKDRGGTDTQYF.

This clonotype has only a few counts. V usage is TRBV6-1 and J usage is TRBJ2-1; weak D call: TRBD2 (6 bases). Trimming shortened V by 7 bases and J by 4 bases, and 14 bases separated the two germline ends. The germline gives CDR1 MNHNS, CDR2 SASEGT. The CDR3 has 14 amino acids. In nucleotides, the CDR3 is TGTGCCAGCACTGTAGCGGATATTTACAATGAGCAGTTCTTC. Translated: CASTVADIYNEQFF.

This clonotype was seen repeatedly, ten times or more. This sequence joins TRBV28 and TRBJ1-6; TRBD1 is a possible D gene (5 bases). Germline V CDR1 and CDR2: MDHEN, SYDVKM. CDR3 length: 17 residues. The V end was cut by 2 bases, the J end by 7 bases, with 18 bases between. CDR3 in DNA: TGTGCCAGCAGTTTAGGATCGACTTTGGGGCTAAATTCACCCCTCCACTTT. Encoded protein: CASSLGSTLGLNSPLHF.

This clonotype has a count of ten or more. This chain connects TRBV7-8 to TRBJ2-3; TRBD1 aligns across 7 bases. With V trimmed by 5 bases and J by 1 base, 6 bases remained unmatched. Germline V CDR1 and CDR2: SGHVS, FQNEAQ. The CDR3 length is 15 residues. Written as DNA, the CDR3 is TGTGCCAGCAGCCTGCCGGGACAGCGCACAGATACGCAGTATTTT. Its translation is CASSLPGQRTDTQYF.

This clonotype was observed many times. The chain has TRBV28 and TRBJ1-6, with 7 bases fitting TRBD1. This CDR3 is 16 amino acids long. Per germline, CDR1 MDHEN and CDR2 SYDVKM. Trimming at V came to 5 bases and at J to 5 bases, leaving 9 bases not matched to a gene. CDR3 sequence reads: CASSDGRQGHNSPLHF. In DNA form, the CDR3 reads TGTGCCAGCAGTGACGGACGACAGGGACATAATTCACCCCTCCACTTT. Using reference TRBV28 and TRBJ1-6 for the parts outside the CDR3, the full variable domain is DVKVTQSSRYLVKRTGEKVFLECVQDMDHENMFWYRQDPGLGLRLIYFSYDVKMKEKGDIPEGYSVSREKKERFSLILESASTNQTSMYLCASSDGRQGHNSPLHFGNGTRLTVT.

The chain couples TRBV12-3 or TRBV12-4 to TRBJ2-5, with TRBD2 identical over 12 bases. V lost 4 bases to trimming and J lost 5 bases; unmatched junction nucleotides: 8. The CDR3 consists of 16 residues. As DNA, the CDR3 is TGTGCCAGCAGTTCGGGACTAGCGGGTTGGGAGGAGACCCAGTACTTC. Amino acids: CASSSGLAGWEETQYF.

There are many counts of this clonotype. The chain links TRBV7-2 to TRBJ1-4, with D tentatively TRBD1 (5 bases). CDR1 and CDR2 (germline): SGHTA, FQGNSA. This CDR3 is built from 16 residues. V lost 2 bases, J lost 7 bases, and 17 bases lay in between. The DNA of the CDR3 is TGTGCCAGCAGCTTATCGCGACAGAGTATAAGTGAAAAACTGTTTTTT. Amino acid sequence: CASSLSRQSISEKLFF. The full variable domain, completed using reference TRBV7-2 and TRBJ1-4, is GAGVSQSPSNKVTEKGKDVELRCDPISGHTALYWYRQSLGQGLEFLIYFQGNSAPDKSGLPSDRFSAERTGGSVSTLTIQRTQQEDSAVYLCASSLSRQSISEKLFFGSGTQLSVL.

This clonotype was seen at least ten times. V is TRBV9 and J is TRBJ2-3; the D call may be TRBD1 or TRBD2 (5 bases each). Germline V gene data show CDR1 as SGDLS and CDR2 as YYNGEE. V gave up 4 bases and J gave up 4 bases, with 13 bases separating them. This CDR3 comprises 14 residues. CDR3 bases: TGTGCCAGCAGCCCAACGGGGCCTGCAGATACGCAGTATTTT. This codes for CASSPTGPADTQYF.

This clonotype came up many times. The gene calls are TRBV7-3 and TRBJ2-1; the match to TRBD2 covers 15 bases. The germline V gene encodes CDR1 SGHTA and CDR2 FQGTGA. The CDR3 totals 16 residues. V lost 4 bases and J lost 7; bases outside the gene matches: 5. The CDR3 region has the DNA TGTGCCAGCAGCTCGGCTGGGACTAGCGGGAGGAATGAGCAGTTCTTC. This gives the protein CASSSAGTSGRNEQFF. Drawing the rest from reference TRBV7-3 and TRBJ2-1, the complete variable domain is GAGVSQTPSNKVTEKGKYVELRCDPISGHTALYWYRQSLGQGPEFLIYFQGTGAADDSGLPNDRFFAVRPEGSVSTLKIQRTERGDSAVYLCASSSAGTSGRNEQFFGPGTRLTVL.

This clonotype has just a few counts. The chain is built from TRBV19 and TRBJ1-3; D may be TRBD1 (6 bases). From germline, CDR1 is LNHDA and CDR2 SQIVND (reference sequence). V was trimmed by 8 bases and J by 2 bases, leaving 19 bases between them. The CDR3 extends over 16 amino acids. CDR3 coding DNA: TGTGCCAGTCCTCCCCAGACAGGAAAGGCTGGAAACACCATATATTTT. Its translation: CASPPQTGKAGNTIYF. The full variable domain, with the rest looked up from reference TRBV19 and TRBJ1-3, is DGGITQSPKYLFRKEGQNVTLSCEQNLNHDAMYWYRQDPGQGLRLIYYSQIVNDFQKGDIAEGYSVSREKKESFPLTVTSAQKNPTAFYLCASPPQTGKAGNTIYFGEGSWLTVV.

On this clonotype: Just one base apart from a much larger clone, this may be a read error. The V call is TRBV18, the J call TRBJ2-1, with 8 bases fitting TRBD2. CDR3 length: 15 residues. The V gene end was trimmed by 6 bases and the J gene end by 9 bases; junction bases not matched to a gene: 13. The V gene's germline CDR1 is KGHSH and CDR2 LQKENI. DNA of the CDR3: TGTGCCAGCTCCCCCGCAAGGACTAGCACCCGTGAGCAGTTCTTC. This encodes CASSPARTSTREQFF. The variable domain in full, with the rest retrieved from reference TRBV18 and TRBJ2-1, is NAGVMQNPRHLVRRRGQEARLRCSPMKGHSHVYWYRQLPEEGLKFMVYLQKENIIDESGMPKERFSAEFPKEGPSILRIQQVVRGDSAAYFCASSPARTSTREQFFGPGTRLTVL.